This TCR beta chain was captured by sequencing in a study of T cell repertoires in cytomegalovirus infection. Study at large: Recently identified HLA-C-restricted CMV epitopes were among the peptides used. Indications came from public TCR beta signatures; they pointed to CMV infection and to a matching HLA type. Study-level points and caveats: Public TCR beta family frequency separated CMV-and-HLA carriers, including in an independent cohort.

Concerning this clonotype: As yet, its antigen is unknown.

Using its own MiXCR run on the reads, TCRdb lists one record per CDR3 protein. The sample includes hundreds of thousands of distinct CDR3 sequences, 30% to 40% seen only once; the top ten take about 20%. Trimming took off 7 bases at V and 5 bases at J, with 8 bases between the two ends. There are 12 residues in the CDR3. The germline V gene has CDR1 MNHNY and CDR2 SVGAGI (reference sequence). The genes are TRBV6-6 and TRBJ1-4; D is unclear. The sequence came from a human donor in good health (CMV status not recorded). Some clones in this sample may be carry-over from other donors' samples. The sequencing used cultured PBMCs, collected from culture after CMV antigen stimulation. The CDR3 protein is CASTWRNEKLFF. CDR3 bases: TGTGCCAGCACCTGGAGGAATGAAAAACTGTTTTTT.